A selection of T cell receptor beta chains follows, all from one sample in a study of molecular identifiers for immune sequencing clone quantification. TCRdb re-analysed the PCR reads in MiXCR, keeping a single row per CDR3 protein. The sample has more than 450,000 distinct CDR3 sequences, about 21% seen once. Material: naive CD8+ T cells from blood, with Jurkat cell RNA spiked in. The source of these receptors is a human donor in good health. Some libraries in this study had Jurkat cell RNA spiked in. CDR3s include the opening cysteine and the closing phenylalanine or tryptophan. Each record gives: clone size, D gene, V gene, J gene, CDR3 protein, CDR3 DNA. A D gene is named only where the DNA matches it firmly. Clone size is not always given. Where it is, it says once, few, many or a class for expanded clones.

few	NA	TRBV30	TRBJ2-2	CAWSQPGELFF	TGTGCCTGGAGTCAACCCGGGGAGCTGTTTTTT
few	TRBD2	TRBV7-6	TRBJ2-7	CASSPASGGASYEQYF	TGTGCCAGCAGTCCCGCTAGCGGGGGGGCTTCCTACGAGCAGTACTTC
NA	TRBD2	TRBV28	TRBJ2-7	CASSFAGLGQGEQYF	TGTGCCAGCAGTTTTGCGGGACTAGGTCAGGGCGAGCAGTACTTC
few	NA	TRBV12-3/TRBV12-4	TRBJ1-2	CASDGYEYGYTF	TGTGCCAGCGACGGCTACGAGTATGGCTACACCTTC
many	NA	TRBV6-1	TRBJ2-7	CASSEAAGSYEQYF	TGTGCCAGCAGTGAAGCGGCAGGGTCCTACGAGCAGTACTTC
NA	NA	TRBV4-3	TRBJ2-7	CASSQDLGFSYEQYF	TGCGCCAGCAGCCAAGATCTGGGGTTTTCCTACGAGCAGTACTTC
NA	NA	TRBV7-2	TRBJ2-7	CTSSLAGTFSYEQYF	TGTACCAGCAGCTTAGCAGGGACTTTTTCCTACGAGCAGTACTTC
few	NA	TRBV3-1	TRBJ1-2	CASSQDPPSLYTF	TGTGCCAGCAGCCAAGACCCCCCCTCGCTCTACACCTTC
few	TRBD2	TRBV9	TRBJ2-3	CASSVGGSGEADTQYF	TGTGCCAGCAGCGTCGGAGGTAGCGGGGAAGCAGATACGCAGTATTTT
many	NA	TRBV28	TRBJ2-3	CASGPLEVYTQYF	TGTGCCAGCGGGCCTCTGGAGGTTTATACGCAGTATTTT
once	NA	TRBV23-1	TRBJ2-6	CARSQSSSSGANVPTF	TGCGCCCGCAGTCAATCATCCAGCTCTGGGGCCAACGTCCCGACTTTC
NA	TRBD1	TRBV28	TRBJ1-2	CASRPGQGERINYGYTF	TGTGCCAGCAGGCCGGGACAGGGAGAACGGATTAACTATGGCTACACCTTC
NA	TRBD1	TRBV19	TRBJ1-4	CASSIGRQGELFF	TGTGCCAGTAGTATAGGAAGACAGGGGGAACTGTTTTTT
many	NA	TRBV15	TRBJ1-5	CATSRRYGFVELPHSNQPQHF	TGTGCCACCAGCCGCCGATATGGATTTGTGGAATTGCCCCATAGCAATCAGCCCCAGCATTTT
many	TRBD1	TRBV4-3	TRBJ1-5	CASSQNRGSQPQHF	TGCGCCAGCAGCCAAAACAGGGGAAGTCAGCCCCAGCATTTT
few	TRBD2	TRBV6-6	TRBJ2-7	CASTGRGLAGGQREQYF	TGTGCCAGCACCGGCAGAGGACTAGCGGGAGGGCAGAGGGAGCAGTACTTC
NA	TRBD1	TRBV5-5	TRBJ2-7	CASSSYRGQSYEQYF	TGTGCCAGCAGCTCCTACAGGGGGCAGTCCTACGAGCAGTACTTC
NA	NA	TRBV12-3/TRBV12-4	TRBJ1-1	CASSFLPGGLEAFF	TGTGCCAGCAGTTTCCTCCCGGGGGGACTTGAAGCTTTCTTT
few	TRBD2	TRBV6-2/TRBV6-3	TRBJ2-7	CASSAPAGGFYEQYF	TGTGCCAGCAGCGCCCCAGCGGGGGGCTTCTACGAGCAGTACTTC
many	NA	TRBV6-2/TRBV6-3	TRBJ2-7	CASSLDRTSSYEQYF	TGTGCCAGCAGCCTGGACAGGACTAGCTCCTACGAGCAGTACTTC
many	NA	TRBV4-2	TRBJ2-3	CASSPVLFTDTQYF	TGTGCCAGCAGCCCGGTCCTATTCACAGATACGCAGTATTTT
many	NA	TRBV21-1	TRBJ1-5	CASSRTGGEQRNQPQHF	TGTGCCAGCAGCAGGACAGGGGGCGAGCAGAGGAATCAGCCCCAGCATTTT
NA	TRBD2	TRBV28	TRBJ2-7	CASSLEGGEQYF	TGTGCCAGCAGTTTGGAGGGAGGGGAGCAGTACTTC
many	TRBD1	TRBV5-8	TRBJ1-1	CASSLRQGAEAFF	TGTGCCAGCAGCCTACGACAGGGGGCTGAAGCTTTCTTT
few	TRBD1	TRBV4-2	TRBJ1-2	CASRDRSKNYGYTF	TGTGCCAGCAGGGACAGGAGTAAGAACTATGGCTACACCTTC
few	NA	TRBV5-1	TRBJ1-4	CASSFISATNEKLFF	TGCGCCAGCAGCTTTATTTCAGCAACTAATGAAAAACTGTTTTTT
NA	NA	TRBV5-3	TRBJ1-1	CARSWGPGCLVTEAFF	TGTGCCAGAAGCTGGGGACCGGGGTGTCTGGTCACTGAAGCTTTCTTT
many	NA	TRBV4-3	TRBJ2-6	CASSQGGSGANVLTF	TGCGCCAGCAGCCAAGGCGGCTCTGGGGCCAACGTCCTGACTTTC
few	NA	TRBV9	TRBJ2-5	CASSYEGYQETQYF	TGTGCCAGCAGTTACGAGGGATACCAAGAGACCCAGTACTTC
NA	NA	TRBV5-6	TRBJ2-7	CASSRWTEPSYEQYF	TGTGCCAGCAGCCGGTGGACAGAGCCCTCCTACGAGCAGTACTTC
few	NA	TRBV24-1	TRBJ2-1	CATSADDYNEQFF	TGTGCCACCAGCGCGGACGACTACAATGAGCAGTTCTTC
few	NA	TRBV6-5	TRBJ2-7	CASRLRTTSSYEQYF	TGTGCCAGCAGACTAAGGACGACAAGCTCCTACGAGCAGTACTTC
few	TRBD2	TRBV7-7	TRBJ2-5	CASSSEGGETQYF	TGTGCCAGCAGCTCCGAGGGAGGGGAGACCCAGTACTTC
many	TRBD1	TRBV29-1	TRBJ2-3	CSVTGTGSSDTQYF	TGCAGCGTTACCGGGACAGGGTCGTCGGATACGCAGTATTTT
NA	NA	TRBV7-7	TRBJ2-3	CASSPRPGGTDTQYF	TGTGCCAGCAGCCCCCGCCCAGGTGGCACAGATACGCAGTATTTT
few	NA	TRBV30	TRBJ2-5	CAWSSTAFSGAQYF	TGTGCCTGGAGTTCAACCGCTTTTTCGGGGGCCCAGTACTTC
NA	TRBD1	TRBV6-5	TRBJ2-7	CASSYTQGVYEQYF	TGTGCCAGCAGTTACACCCAGGGGGTTTACGAGCAGTACTTC
many	NA	TRBV7-9	TRBJ1-1	CASSLAEDGRETFF	TGTGCCAGCAGCTTAGCAGAAGATGGCAGAGAGACTTTCTTT
many	NA	TRBV21-1	TRBJ1-1	CASSKWRGSAFF	TGTGCCAGCAGCAAATGGCGGGGATCGGCTTTCTTT
NA	NA	TRBV20-1	TRBJ2-7	CSVTVPNHYEQYF	TGCAGTGTTACGGTGCCAAATCACTACGAGCAGTACTTC
few	TRBD1	TRBV20-1	TRBJ2-3	CSVINGTGFSDTQYF	TGCAGTGTCATTAACGGGACAGGGTTTTCAGATACGCAGTATTTT
few	TRBD2	TRBV19	TRBJ2-3	CASSIGLAGADTQYF	TGTGCCAGTAGTATAGGTCTAGCGGGGGCAGATACGCAGTATTTT
once	NA	TRBV7-2	TRBJ2-7	CASSAPSQTYEQYF	TGTGCCAGCAGCGCACCTTCTCAAACCTACGAGCAGTACTTC
NA	TRBD2	TRBV27	TRBJ2-7	CASSHRGGNYEQYF	TGTGCCAGCTCCCACCGGGGGGGAAACTACGAGCAGTACTTC
NA	NA	TRBV5-1	TRBJ2-3	CASSLGGPGTQYF	TGCGCCAGCAGCTTGGGGGGCCCAGGTACGCAGTATTTT
many	NA	TRBV28	TRBJ2-1	CASSFLDNEQFF	TGTGCCAGCAGTTTCCTGGACAATGAGCAGTTCTTC
NA	NA	TRBV18	TRBJ2-5	CASSPVGDETQYF	TGTGCCAGCTCACCCGTGGGGGACGAGACCCAGTACTTC